This T cell receptor beta chain stems from a study of cytomegalovirus exposure and HLA in healthy donors. Overall study: The 120 million or so unique TCR beta sequences, from approximately 170 million T cells, were found by an earlier analysis.

Trimming took off 0 bases at V and 7 bases at J, with 11 bases between the two ends. The CDR3 is 14 residues long. CDR1 SGDLS and CDR2 YYNGEE come from the germline V gene. This clone has more than one count but fewer than ten. Its antigen is unknown. Amplification used 60 Vbeta primers and 13 Jbeta primers. The method was immunoSEQ multiplex PCR; TCRdb's version includes in-frame clones alone and lacks a portion of them. The sample yields 150,000 or so clones, around 67% seen once. Study results and caveats: Relative to the approximately 700-donor mean, N-insertions were reportedly fewer in an Asian-associated ancestry cluster in a later analysis. The majority of TCR sequences were rare, yet some public TCRs appeared in many donors. Researchers reported that a few CMV-associated chains were confirmed in vitro as CMV antigen-specific.

The TCR originated in a young woman in good health and CMV-seronegative. The rearrangement joins TRBV9 to TRBJ2-1, with D maybe TRBD2 (6 bases). The specimen was PBMCs. The DNA of the CDR3 is TGTGCCAGCAGCGTAGCGAGTCGGGAGAATGAGCAGTTCTTC. Amino acid sequence: CASSVASRENEQFF.